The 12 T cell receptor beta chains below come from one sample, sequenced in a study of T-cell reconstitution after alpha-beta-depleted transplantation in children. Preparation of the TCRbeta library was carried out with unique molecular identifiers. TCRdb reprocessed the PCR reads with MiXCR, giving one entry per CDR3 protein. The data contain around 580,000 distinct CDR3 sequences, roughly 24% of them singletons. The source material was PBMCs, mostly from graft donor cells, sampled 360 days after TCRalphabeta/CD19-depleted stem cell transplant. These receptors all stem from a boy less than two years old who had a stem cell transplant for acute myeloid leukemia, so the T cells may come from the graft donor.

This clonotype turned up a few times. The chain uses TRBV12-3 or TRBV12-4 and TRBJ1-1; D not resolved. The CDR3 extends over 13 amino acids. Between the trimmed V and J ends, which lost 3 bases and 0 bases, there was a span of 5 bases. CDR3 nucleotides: TGTGCCAGCAGTTTGATAATGAACACTGAAGCTTTCTTT. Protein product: CASSLIMNTEAFF.

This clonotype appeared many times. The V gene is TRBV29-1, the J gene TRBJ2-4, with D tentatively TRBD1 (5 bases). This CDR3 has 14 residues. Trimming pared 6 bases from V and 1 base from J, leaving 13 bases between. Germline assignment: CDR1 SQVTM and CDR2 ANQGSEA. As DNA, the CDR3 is TGCAGCGTCAGGGCATTAGGGGCCAAAAACATTCAGTACTTC. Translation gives CSVRALGAKNIQYF.

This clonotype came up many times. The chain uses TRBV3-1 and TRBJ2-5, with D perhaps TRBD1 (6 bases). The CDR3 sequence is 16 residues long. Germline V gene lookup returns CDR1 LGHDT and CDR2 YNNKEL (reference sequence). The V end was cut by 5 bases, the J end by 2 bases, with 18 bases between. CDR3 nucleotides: TGTGCCAGCAGCTCCCAATTACAGGGTATTCAAGAGACCCAGTACTTC. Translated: CASSSQLQGIQETQYF.

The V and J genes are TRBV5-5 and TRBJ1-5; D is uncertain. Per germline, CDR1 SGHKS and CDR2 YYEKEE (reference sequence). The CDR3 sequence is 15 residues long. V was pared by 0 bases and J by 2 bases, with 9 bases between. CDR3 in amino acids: CASSLESGRNQPQHF. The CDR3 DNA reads TGTGCCAGCAGCTTGGAGAGCGGCCGCAATCAGCCCCAGCATTTT.

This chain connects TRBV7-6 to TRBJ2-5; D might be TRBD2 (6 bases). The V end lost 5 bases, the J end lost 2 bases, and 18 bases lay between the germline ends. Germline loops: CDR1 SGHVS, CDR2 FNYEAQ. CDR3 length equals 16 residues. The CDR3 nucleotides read TGTGCCAGCAGCGAGGACTACTCAATAAATCAAGAGACCCAGTACTTC. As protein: CASSEDYSINQETQYF.

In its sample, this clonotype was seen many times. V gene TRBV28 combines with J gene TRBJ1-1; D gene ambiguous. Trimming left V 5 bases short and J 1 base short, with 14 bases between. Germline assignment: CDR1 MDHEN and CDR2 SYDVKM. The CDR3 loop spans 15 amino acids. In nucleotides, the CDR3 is TGTGCCAGCAGTCCCATGACCGAATCGAACACTGAAGCTTTCTTT. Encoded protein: CASSPMTESNTEAFF.

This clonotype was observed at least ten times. This CDR3 reads CASAWLGNTEAFF. CDR3 DNA: TGTGCCAGCGCATGGTTGGGGAACACTGAAGCTTTCTTT. The chain joins TRBV12-3 or TRBV12-4 to TRBJ1-1; D is uncertain. The germline V and J ends were trimmed by 8 bases and 1 base, with 11 bases remaining between them. There are 13 residues in the CDR3.

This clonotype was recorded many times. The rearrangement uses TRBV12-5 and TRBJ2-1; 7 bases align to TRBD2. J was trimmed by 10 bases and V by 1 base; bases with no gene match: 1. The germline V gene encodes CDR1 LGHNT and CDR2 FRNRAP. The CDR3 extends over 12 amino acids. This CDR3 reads CASGLGGLEQFF. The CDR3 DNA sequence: TGTGCTAGTGGTTTGGGGGGACTAGAGCAGTTCTTC.

The CDR3 sequence: CASSLGTSRANTEAFF. The CDR3 region has the DNA TGCGCCAGCAGCTTGGGGACATCCCGGGCTAACACTGAAGCTTTCTTT. V gene TRBV5-1 combines with J gene TRBJ1-1; a weak D match, TRBD1 (5 bases). The germline V gene has CDR1 SGHRS and CDR2 YFSETQ. CDR3 length: 16 residues. With 0 bases removed from V and 2 bases from J, the gap between germline ends came to 14 bases.

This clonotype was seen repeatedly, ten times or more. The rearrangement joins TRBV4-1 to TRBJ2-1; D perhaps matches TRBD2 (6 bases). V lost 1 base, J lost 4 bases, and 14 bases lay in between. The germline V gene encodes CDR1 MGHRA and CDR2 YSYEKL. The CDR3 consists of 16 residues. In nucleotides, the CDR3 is TGCGCCAGCAGCCAAGTGGCTCGGGGGATTTACAATGAGCAGTTCTTC. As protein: CASSQVARGIYNEQFF.

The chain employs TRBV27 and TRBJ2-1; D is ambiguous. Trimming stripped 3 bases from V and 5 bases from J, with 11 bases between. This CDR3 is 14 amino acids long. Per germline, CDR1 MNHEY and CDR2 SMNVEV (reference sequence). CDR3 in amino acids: CASSFTPRHNEQFF. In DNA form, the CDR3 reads TGTGCCAGCAGTTTTACCCCCAGGCACAATGAGCAGTTCTTC.

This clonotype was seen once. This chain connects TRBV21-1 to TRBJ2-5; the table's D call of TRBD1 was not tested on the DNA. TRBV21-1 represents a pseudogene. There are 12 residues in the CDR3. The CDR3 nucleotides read TGTGCCAGCGAGACAGCTCAAGAGACCCAGTACTTC. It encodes CASETAQETQYF.